Below, 8 T cell receptor beta chains from the same sample are listed, as sequenced in a study of CD8 T cells in ankylosing spondylitis. TCRdb reprocessed the 5' RACE reads with MiXCR, giving one entry per CDR3 protein. The sample shows approximately 350,000 distinct CDR3 sequences, roughly 14% of them seen only once. Material for sequencing was blood, either unsorted or a sorted T cell fraction (not recorded which). Receptors were obtained from a male donor with ankylosing spondylitis or in good health (not recorded which).

This clonotype was recorded at least ten times. The rearrangement links TRBV12-3 or TRBV12-4 to TRBJ1-5; D call uncertain. The CDR3 is made up of 14 amino acids. The ends were cut back, 4 bases at V and 4 bases at J, with 11 bases in the middle. The CDR3 bases are TGTGCCAGCAGTTCTTCAGCCCAAAATCAGCCCCAGCATTTT. Protein sequence: CASSSSAQNQPQHF.

The chain links TRBV6-1 to TRBJ2-1; perhaps TRBD2 as D (6 bases). The CDR3 spans 14 residues. The V end lost 6 bases, the J end lost 7 bases, and 16 bases lay between the germline ends. The germline gives CDR1 MNHNS, CDR2 SASEGT. The CDR3 loop is CASSLPGGPNEQFF. For the CDR3, the DNA is TGTGCCAGCAGCCTACCCGGAGGGCCGAATGAGCAGTTCTTC.

This clonotype has ten or more counts. The chain carries TRBV19 and TRBJ1-5; D uncertain. V lost 3 bases and J lost 0, with 6 bases in between. The CDR3 covers 14 residues. Germline V gene sequence: CDR1 LNHDA, CDR2 SQIVND (reference sequence). The CDR3 loop is CASSIIDSNQPQHF. DNA for the CDR3: TGTGCCAGTAGTATTATAGATAGCAATCAGCCCCAGCATTTT.

The sample holds a few counts of this clonotype. This rearrangement joins TRBV20-1 to TRBJ2-2; the D is unclear. Germline V gives CDR1 DFQATT, CDR2 SNEGSKA (reference sequence). Trimming cost V 0 bases and J 0 bases, with 14 bases left between them. The CDR3 has 17 residues. This chain's CDR3 is CSARDSTIPSNTGELFF. In nucleotides, the CDR3 is TGCAGTGCTAGAGATTCAACTATTCCTTCGAACACCGGGGAGCTGTTTTTT.

This clonotype showed up just a few times. The V gene is TRBV6-1, the J gene TRBJ2-1; TRBD1 might be the D (6 bases). Germline V gene data show CDR1 as MNHNS and CDR2 as SASEGT. The CDR3 runs to 16 residues. V was cut by 6 bases and J by 3 bases, with 18 bases left in between. The CDR3: CASSRTAGVDYNEQFF. CDR3 bases: TGTGCCAGCAGCCGAACCGCAGGGGTAGACTACAATGAGCAGTTCTTC.

The rearrangement joins TRBV7-2 to TRBJ1-4; 9 nucleotides match TRBD1. J gave up 8 bases and V 3 bases, and 1 base lay outside the gene matches. Looked up from germline, CDR1 is SGHTA and CDR2 is FQGNSA. This CDR3 is built from 13 residues. Here the CDR3 DNA reads TGTGCCAGCAGCTTCGGACAGGGGGAAAAACTGTTTTTT. Protein: CASSFGQGEKLFF.

This chain connects TRBV3-1 to TRBJ1-6, with D perhaps matching TRBD1 (6 bases). The CDR3 consists of 15 residues. In germline, CDR1 is LGHDT, CDR2 YNNKEL (reference sequence). V was shortened by 1 base and J by 5 bases, with 9 bases between the two germline ends. In DNA, the CDR3 is TGTGCCAGCAGCCAAGGGGGGGCCGATAATTCACCCCTCCACTTT. Translation gives CASSQGGADNSPLHF. The full variable domain, in which reference TRBV3-1 and TRBJ1-6 provide the parts outside the CDR3, is DTAVSQTPKYLVTQMGNDKSIKCEQNLGHDTMYWYKQDSKKFLKIMFSYNNKELIINETVPNRFSPKSPDKAHLNLHINSLELGDSAVYFCASSQGGADNSPLHFGNGTRLTVT.

This clonotype has more than one count but fewer than ten. The V and J genes are TRBV5-1 and TRBJ2-1; TRBD2 matches 10 bases. The CDR3 extends over 15 amino acids. After removal of 3 bases from V and 2 bases from J, the junction contained 2 bases not matched to a gene. Germline V gene sequence: CDR1 SGHRS, CDR2 YFSETQ. The CDR3 DNA reads as TGCGCCAGCAGCTGGACTAGCGGCACCTACAATGAGCAGTTCTTC. Residues: CASSWTSGTYNEQFF.